The entry below gives a single T cell receptor beta chain sequence along with its context. The CDR3 extends over 16 amino acids. CDR1 is WSHSY and CDR2 is SAAADI in the germline V gene. The V gene end was trimmed by 3 bases and the J gene end by 0 bases; junction bases not matched to a gene: 5. The data are from a study of blood T cell repertoires in COVID-19. Study as a whole: There were acute and convalescent COVID-19 samples, and they came from the United States, Italy and Spain. The cDNA or gDNA used as material had been derived from T cells, B-cell-depleted T cells, or PBMCs.

Followed longitudinally, the Seattle patients had been enrolled during active infection. Sequenced by immunoSEQ multiplex PCR; TCRdb stores in-frame clones only, minus some. In the table there are about 350,000 clones, approximately 89% of which are singletons. Sequenced material: peripheral blood. The receptor was isolated from a woman between 55 and 75 years old with COVID-19, enrolled during active disease. The chain employs TRBV10-2 and TRBJ2-4; 7 bases match TRBD2. CDR3 region: CASSDWGGLAKNIQYF. The CDR3 DNA sequence: TGCGCCAGCAGTGACTGGGGAGGGCTAGCCAAAAACATTCAGTACTTC.